Here is one TCR beta chain with its context. Its antigen is undetermined. The library protocol tagged individual cDNA molecules with unique molecular identifiers. Each CDR3 protein is one row after TCRdb ran MiXCR on the 5' RACE reads. The sample includes about 60,000 distinct CDR3 sequences, 8.9% of them seen just once. The data are from a study of early T cells in non-severe SARS-CoV-2 infection. Study-level information: Sequencing was performed on bulk RNA from unsorted whole blood, leaving chains unpaired.

Study findings and constraints: Private and CD4 specificities were missed by VDJdb matching, which favored anti-spike CD8 responses.

The source of this sequence is an adult who was a healthcare worker with PCR-confirmed SARS-CoV-2 infection or an uninfected control (not recorded which). The sample taken for sequencing was whole blood.

CDR3 in amino acids: CNMWQVTYEQYF. As DNA, the CDR3 is TGTAACATGTGGCAGGTAACCTACGAGCAGTACTTC. The chain recombines TRBV9 with TRBJ2-7; D remains unclear. This CDR3 region has 12 residues. Per germline, CDR1 SGDLS and CDR2 YYNGEE. Full variable domain (rest looked up from reference TRBV9 and TRBJ2-7): DSGVTQTPKHLITATGQRVTLRCSPRSGDLSVYWYQQSLDQGLQFLIQYYNGEERAKGNILERFSAQQFPDLHSELNLSSLELGDSALYFCNMWQVTYEQYFGPGTRLTVT.